This entry describes one T cell receptor (beta chain). The data were taken from a study of cytomegalovirus exposure and HLA in healthy donors. TCRdb's table, derived via immunoSEQ multiplex PCR, lists solely in-frame clones and lacks some. The data show roughly 200,000 clones, around 86% seen once. CDR1 is LNHDA, CDR2 SQIVND, per germline (reference sequence). V was cut by 7 bases and J by 6 bases, with 18 bases left in between. The CDR3 spans 14 residues. This chain uses TRBV19 with TRBJ1-2; D is undetermined. Material: PBMCs. The sequence derives from a man younger than 40 in good health and CMV-seropositive. CDR3 sequence (DNA): TGTGCCAGTACCCGGGTCGGGAACTGGGATGGCTACACCTTC. Protein sequence: CASTRVGNWDGYTF.